This T cell receptor (beta chain) was identified in a study of spatial heterogeneity in lung cancer. Regarding the study as a whole: It was found that expanded intratumoral alpha and beta TCR counts tracked tumor mutation counts.

The V gene end was trimmed by 10 bases and the J gene end by 5 bases; junction bases not matched to a gene: 5. The germline V gene has CDR1 MNHNY and CDR2 SVGAGI (reference sequence). The CDR3 sequence is 12 residues long. By share, this clonotype counts as large. Its cognate antigen is unknown. Time point specified: sample taken at primary tumor resection. One entry per CDR3 protein results from TCRdb running MiXCR on the 5' RACE reads. Of some 2,300 distinct CDR3 sequences listed, 22% are singletons. The starting material was lung tumor tissue, obtained at surgery. The receptor was isolated from a male donor with early-stage non-small cell lung cancer. The rearrangement joins TRBV6-6 to TRBJ1-2; 9 positions match TRBD1. The CDR3 DNA reads as TGTGCCATCTCGGGACAGGGTTATGGCTACACCTTC. This sequence encodes CAISGQGYGYTF.